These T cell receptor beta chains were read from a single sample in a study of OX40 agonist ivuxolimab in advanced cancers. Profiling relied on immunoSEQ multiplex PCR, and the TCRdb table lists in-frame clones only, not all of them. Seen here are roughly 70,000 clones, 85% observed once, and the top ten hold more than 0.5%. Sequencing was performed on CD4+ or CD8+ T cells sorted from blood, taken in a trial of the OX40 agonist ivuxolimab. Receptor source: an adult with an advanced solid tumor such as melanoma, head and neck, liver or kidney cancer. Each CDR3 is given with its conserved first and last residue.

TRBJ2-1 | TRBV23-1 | CASSQSRGTLAFHNEQFF
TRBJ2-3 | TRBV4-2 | CASSQDQGAQDTQYF
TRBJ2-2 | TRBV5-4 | CASSSQGINTGELFF
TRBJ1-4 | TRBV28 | CASSSAGTGTNEKLFF
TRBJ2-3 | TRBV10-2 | CASSDPNGLAGPVTDTQYF
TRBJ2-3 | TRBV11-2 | CASSLAFTDTQYF
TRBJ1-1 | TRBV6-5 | CASSYIRDRGGTEAFF
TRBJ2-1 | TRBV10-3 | CAITPGQSNEQFF
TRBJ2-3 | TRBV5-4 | CASSSGLAGETDTQYF
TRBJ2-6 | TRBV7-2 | CASSGTGTGANVLTF
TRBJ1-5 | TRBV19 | CASSIDMKRVQPQHF
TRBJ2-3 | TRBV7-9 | CASSFALEADTQYF
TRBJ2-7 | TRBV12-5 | CASGSAGRDPEQYF
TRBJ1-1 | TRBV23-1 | CASSQSAGNTEAFF
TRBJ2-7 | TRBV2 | CASGRDRASYEQYF
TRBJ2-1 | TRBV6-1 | CASSPRTSGNNEQFF
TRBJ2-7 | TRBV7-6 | CASSGRQTYEQYF
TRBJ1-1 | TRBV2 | CASSIAGRAEAFF
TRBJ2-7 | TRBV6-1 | CASGGQSYEQYF
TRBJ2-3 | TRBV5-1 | CASSSGDTDTQYF
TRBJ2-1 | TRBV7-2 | CASRRGSGRNEQFF
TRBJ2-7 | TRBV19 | CASSNSPRTGVDEQYF
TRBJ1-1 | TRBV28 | CASRGAMNTEAFF
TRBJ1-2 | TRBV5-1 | CASSRGPNYGYTF
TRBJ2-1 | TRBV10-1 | CASSEGRWNEQFF
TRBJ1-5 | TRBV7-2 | CASSLDLGNQPQHF
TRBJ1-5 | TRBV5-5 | CASSLGGAGGWNQPQHF
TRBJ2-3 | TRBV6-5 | CASNPLGGAGDTQYF
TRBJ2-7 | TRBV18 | CASSPPSGTGDDEQYF
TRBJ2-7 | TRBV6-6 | CASTPASGSYEQYF
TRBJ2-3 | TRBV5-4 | CASSFRAGGGGTDTQYF
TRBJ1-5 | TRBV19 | CASSYRTTPGQPQHF
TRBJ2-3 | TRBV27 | CASSPGTGRTDTQYF
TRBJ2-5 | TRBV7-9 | CASSLEGARETQYF
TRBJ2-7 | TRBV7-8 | CASSRYPGGYEQYF
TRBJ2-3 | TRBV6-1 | CASSENPGQASTDTQYF
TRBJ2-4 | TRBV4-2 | CASSQSGGDVRIQYF
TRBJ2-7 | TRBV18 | CASSLTGTSYEQYF
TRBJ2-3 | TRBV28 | CASSPPGTGGTDTQYF
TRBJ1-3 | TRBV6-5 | CASRVGQFSGNTIYF
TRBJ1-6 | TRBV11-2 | CASSSKVDSPLHF
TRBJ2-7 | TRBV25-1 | CASSEVTDYEQYF
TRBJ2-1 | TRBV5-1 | CASSSQGGEQFF
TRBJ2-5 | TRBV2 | CASSEMGHATQETQYF
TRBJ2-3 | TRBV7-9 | CASSLTSGGLDTQYF
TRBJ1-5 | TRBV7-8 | CASSLVGRSNQPQHF
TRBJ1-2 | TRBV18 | CASSPGANYGYTF
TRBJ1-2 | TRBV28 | CASSRPGYGYTF
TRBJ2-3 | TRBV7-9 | CASSLTSGGLDTQYF